This T cell receptor (beta chain) was captured by sequencing in a study of Tregs in tolerant kidney transplant recipients. Findings and caveats of the study: Findings come from small patient numbers and require larger validation. Activated donor B cell expansion appeared to reveal the most relevant donor-specific TCRbeta repertoire.

Unstimulated Tregs (CD4+CD25+CD127-) and CD4+CD25- non-Tregs were sorted from PBMCs. An overnight rest at 37°C with 200 to 250 IU/ml IL-2 preceded regulatory T cell sorting from thawed PBMCs. Only in-frame clones appear in the TCRdb table, and some are missing; sequencing was by immunoSEQ multiplex PCR. The sample holds 46,000 or so clones, more than 80% seen once. The CDR3 has 14 amino acids. Germline V gene data show CDR1 as SNHLY and CDR2 as FYNNEI. V was trimmed by 5 bases and J by 0 bases, leaving 10 bases between them. In regard to this clone: Antigen: not known.

The source is a human donor in good health. Sequenced input: Tregs from blood. The V gene is TRBV2, the J gene TRBJ1-2; D gene uncertain. CDR3 DNA sequence: TGTGCCAGCAGTACGGTTCCCTCTAACTATGGCTACACCTTC. Translation gives CASSTVPSNYGYTF.